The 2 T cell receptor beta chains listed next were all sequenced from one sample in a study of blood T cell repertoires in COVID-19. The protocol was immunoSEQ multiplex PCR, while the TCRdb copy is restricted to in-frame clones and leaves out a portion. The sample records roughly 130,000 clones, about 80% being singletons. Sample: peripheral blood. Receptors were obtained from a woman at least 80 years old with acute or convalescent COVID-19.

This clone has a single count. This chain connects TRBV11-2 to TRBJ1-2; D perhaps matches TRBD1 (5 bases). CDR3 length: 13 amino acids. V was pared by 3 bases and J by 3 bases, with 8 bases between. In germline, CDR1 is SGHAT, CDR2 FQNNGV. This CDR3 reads CASSFSRDYGYTF. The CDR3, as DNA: TGTGCCAGCAGCTTCTCCAGGGACTATGGCTACACCTTC.

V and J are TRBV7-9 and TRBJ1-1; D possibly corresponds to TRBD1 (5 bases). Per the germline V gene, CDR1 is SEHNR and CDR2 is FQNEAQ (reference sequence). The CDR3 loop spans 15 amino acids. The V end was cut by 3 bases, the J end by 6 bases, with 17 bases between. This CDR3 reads CASSFDFRVIAEAFF. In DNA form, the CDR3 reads TGTGCCAGCAGCTTTGACTTCAGGGTCATCGCTGAAGCTTTCTTT.